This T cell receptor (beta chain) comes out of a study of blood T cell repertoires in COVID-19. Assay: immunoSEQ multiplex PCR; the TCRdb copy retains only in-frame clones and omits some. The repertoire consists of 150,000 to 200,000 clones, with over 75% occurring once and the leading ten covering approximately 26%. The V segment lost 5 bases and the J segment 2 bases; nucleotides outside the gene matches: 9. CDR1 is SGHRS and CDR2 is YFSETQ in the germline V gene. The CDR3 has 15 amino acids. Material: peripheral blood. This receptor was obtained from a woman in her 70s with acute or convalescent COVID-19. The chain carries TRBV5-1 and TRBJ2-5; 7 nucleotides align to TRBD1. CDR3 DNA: TGCGCCAGCAGGAGAACGGGACAGAGTCAAGAGACCCAGTACTTC. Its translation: CASRRTGQSQETQYF.